This TCR beta chain stems from a study of T cells in Graves' hyperthyroidism and ophthalmopathy (dated by TCRdb to between 2017 and 2020). Turning to the overall study: Peripheral blood samples were taken at initial diagnosis, before any treatment was given. TCR V-J signatures able to tell the groups apart were searched for in a discovery cohort of 95 to 100 patients, of whom under 45 had Graves' ophthalmopathy and roughly 58 had stable Graves' hyperthyroidism. Whether ophthalmopathy could be predicted prospectively was tested in an independent validation cohort made up of approximately 19 hyperthyroidism patients plus 17 patients who later progressed to ophthalmopathy. For training and testing, the 100 or so patients in the discovery cohort were randomly divided in a 7:3 ratio. In addition, the study compared T-cell repertoires in thyroid tissue and in blood from 6 or 7 Graves' hyperthyroidism patients. Following sampling, methimazole starting at 30 mg daily was given to hyperthyroidism patients, and high-dose intravenous methylprednisolone was given to ophthalmopathy patients. The paper reports TCR Vbeta CDR3 sequencing of some 140 peripheral blood samples: approximately 41 ophthalmopathy, roughly 74 hyperthyroidism and some 17 progressor patients.

Here is what the overall study found, with its caveats: Most expanded thyroid clonotypes (frequency above 0.001) were also found in blood, which suggests that blood repertoires may mirror thyroid immune responses. A 13 V-J signature model separated ophthalmopathy from stable hyperthyroidism, with around 90% sensitivity and roughly 84% specificity in cross-validation and 80%/75% in testing. No statistical method was used to fix the sample size in advance, and group allocation was not hidden from the investigators. In validation, the model predicted progression to ophthalmopathy with about 71% sensitivity and roughly 75% specificity, a median of about 6 months before onset.

This clonotype was seen repeatedly, ten times or more. Its antigen is currently not known. No base-level quality is on record; no much larger clone is a single base apart. Stable Graves' hyperthyroidism was defined as no progression to ophthalmopathy during 18 months of follow-up. Hyperthyroidism patients were newly diagnosed, with disease duration under 2 months, and aged 18 to 65 years. The study excluded patients with uncontrolled infections, other autoimmune diseases, pregnancy or lactation. Diagnoses were established on the basis of clinical symptoms, serum thyroxine and TRAb, thyroid ultrasound, and orbital computed tomography. PBMCs were separated from approximately 9.9 ml of fresh peripheral blood using Ficoll-Paque density gradient centrifugation. Trizol reagent was used to extract total RNA, and RNA quality was then checked on an Agilent 2100 Bioanalyzer. The CDR3 spans 17 residues, from the cysteine through the phenylalanine. Only CDR3 DNA is held: 51 bases, read in frame from base 1. Germline trimming: 0 bases from V, 6 bases from J; junction bases outside gene matches: 14. CDR1 and CDR2, looked up from the germline V gene, are SGDLS and YYNGEE.

The TCR beta CDR3 regions were amplified from RNA transcripts. The TCR CDR3 was subjected to a first round of RT-PCR using the HTBI primer set and the Qiagen OneStep RT-PCR kit. A second multiplex PCR round built the libraries, followed by size selection and purification. Paired-end sequencing of the libraries was performed with 100 bp reads on an Illumina HiSeq2000. From the authors' description of their analysis: SOAPnuke was used to process the raw data, throwing out any read that contained adapters or uncalled bases, had a mean Phred below 15, or lacked an exact constant-primer or identifier match. High-quality paired reads were merged with COPE v1.2.5, and unique nucleotide sequences were defined as clonotypes. MiTCR v1.1 was used to align clonotypes to the IMGT TRBV, TRBD and TRBJ reference segments. Analysis was restricted to V-J combinations with a frequency above 0.0001, which covered about 99% of repertoires. The TCS score was defined as F50 (clonal expansion) divided by E x V (chaos), with BLOSUM62-based TCRdist calculated between CDR3 peptides within each V-J. Welch's t-statistics and random forest reduced 450 to 600 V-J features to fewer than 15, which were used in a naive Bayes classifier (R e1071). In-frame beta chains were kept once TCRdb had trimmed the public reads at Q25 with fastp and called clones with MiXCR. Each entry merges the rows of one CDR3 protein and shows their most common DNA and genes. The V and J calls follow TCRdb's processing rather than the paper's. This sample has about 500,000 distinct CDR3 sequences in its table, and 13% to 15% of those were observed once. Together, the top ten hold 15% to 20% of the sample.

Sequenced material: blood. The clonotype comes from a woman between 18 and 30 years old with Graves' hyperthyroidism. The rearranged segments are TRBV9 and TRBJ1-1, with TRBD1 matching 7 junction bases. The DNA sequence is TGTGCCAGCAGCGTAGCCGGGACAGCGTCGTTCCCTTCTGAAGCTTTCTTT. The translation is CASSVAGTASFPSEAFF.